This TCR beta chain was sequenced for a study of CD8 T cells in Susac syndrome. The V and J ends lost 4 bases and 2 bases respectively, with 15 bases between them. The CDR3 runs 15 residues. Germline values: CDR1 SGDLS, CDR2 YYNGEE. The diagnostic criteria for definite or probable disease, as recently defined, were met by the patients with Susac syndrome. In the case of this clonotype: What it recognizes is unknown.

RNA, at roughly 0.45 to 1 ug, was reverse transcribed with random hexamers. TCRdb ran MiXCR on the immunoSEQ multiplex PCR reads and lists one entry per CDR3 protein. The sample shows more than 70,000 distinct CDR3 sequences, roughly 94% of them seen only once. Study-wide results and caveats: In total CD8+ repertoires, roughly 15 Susac-specific public clones were found, and in CD8+ TEMRA repertoires, a few were found.

The origin of this receptor is a human donor with Susac syndrome. The specimen sequenced was CD8+ T cells from PBMCs. The V gene is TRBV9, the J gene TRBJ2-5; D may be TRBD2 (6 bases). As DNA, the CDR3 is TGTGCCAGCAGCCCGGGGACGGGAGAGCAAGAGACCCAGTACTTC. Its translation is CASSPGTGEQETQYF.